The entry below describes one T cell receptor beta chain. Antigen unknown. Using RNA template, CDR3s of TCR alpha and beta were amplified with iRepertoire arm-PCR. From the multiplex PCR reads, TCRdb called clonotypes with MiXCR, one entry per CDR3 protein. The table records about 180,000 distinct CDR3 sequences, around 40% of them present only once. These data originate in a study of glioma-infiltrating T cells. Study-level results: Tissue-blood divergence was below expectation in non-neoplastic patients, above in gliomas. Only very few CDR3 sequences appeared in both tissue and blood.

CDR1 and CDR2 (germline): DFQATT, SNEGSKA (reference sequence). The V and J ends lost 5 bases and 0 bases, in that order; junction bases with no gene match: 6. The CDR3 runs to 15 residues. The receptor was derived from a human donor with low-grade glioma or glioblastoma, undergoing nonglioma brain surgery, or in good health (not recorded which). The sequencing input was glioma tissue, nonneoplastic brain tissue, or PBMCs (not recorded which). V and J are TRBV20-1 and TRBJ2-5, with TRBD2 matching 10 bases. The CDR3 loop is CSAPTSGVYQETQYF. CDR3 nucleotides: TGCAGTGCTCCAACTAGCGGGGTCTACCAAGAGACCCAGTACTTC.